The 2 T cell receptor beta chains in this list originate from one sample, sequenced in a study of blood T cell repertoires in COVID-19. Clones were sequenced by immunoSEQ multiplex PCR, and TCRdb holds only the in-frame ones, with some missing. Found here are about 24,000 clones, more than 75% of them singletons; the top ten hold just over 5%. Material for sequencing was peripheral blood. The receptor source for this set is a man between 50 and 59 years old with active COVID-19.

The J gene is TRBJ2-7, the V gene TRBV9; 10 nucleotides match TRBD1. The CDR3 is 15 amino acids. From germline, CDR1 is SGDLS and CDR2 YYNGEE. With V trimmed by 4 bases and J by 1 base, 5 bases remained unmatched. CDR3 residues: CASSFGGQGSYEQYF. In nucleotides, the CDR3 is TGTGCCAGCAGCTTTGGGGGACAGGGGTCCTACGAGCAGTACTTC.

This chain connects TRBV7-9 to TRBJ2-3, with 8 bases fitting TRBD2. The CDR3 is 16 amino acids. The junction had 14 bases not matched to a gene; V was cut back by 7 bases and J by 5 bases. Per the germline V gene, CDR1 is SEHNR and CDR2 is FQNEAQ (reference sequence). The CDR3 protein is CASTPGSGSIKDTQYF. The CDR3, as DNA: TGTGCCAGCACCCCGGGGAGCGGGAGTATAAAAGATACGCAGTATTTT.